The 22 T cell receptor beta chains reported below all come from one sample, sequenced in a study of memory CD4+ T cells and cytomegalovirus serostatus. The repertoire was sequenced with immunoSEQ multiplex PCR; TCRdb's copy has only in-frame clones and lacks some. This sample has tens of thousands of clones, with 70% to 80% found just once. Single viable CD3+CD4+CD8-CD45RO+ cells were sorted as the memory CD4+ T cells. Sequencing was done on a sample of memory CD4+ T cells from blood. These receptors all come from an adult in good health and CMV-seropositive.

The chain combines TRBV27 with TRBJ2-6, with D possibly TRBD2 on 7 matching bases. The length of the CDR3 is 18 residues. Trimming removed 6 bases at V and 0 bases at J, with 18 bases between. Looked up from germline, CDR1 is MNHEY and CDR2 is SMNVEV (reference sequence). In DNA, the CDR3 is TGTGCCAGCAGGGGGGGGCAGGTCAACCCCTCTGGGGCCAACGTCCTGACTTTC. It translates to CASRGGQVNPSGANVLTF. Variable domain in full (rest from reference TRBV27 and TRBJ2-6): EAQVTQNPRYLITVTGKKLTVTCSQNMNHEYMSWYRQDPGLGLRQIYYSMNVEVTDKGDVPEGYKVSRKEKRNFPLILESPSPNQTSLYFCASRGGQVNPSGANVLTFGAGSRLTVL.

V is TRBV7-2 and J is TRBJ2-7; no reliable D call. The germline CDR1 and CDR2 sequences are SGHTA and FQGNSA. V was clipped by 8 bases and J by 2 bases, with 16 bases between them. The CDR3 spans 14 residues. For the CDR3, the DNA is TGTGCCAGCGGACCCCTTCCCGGAGCCTACGAGCAGTACTTC. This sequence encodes CASGPLPGAYEQYF.

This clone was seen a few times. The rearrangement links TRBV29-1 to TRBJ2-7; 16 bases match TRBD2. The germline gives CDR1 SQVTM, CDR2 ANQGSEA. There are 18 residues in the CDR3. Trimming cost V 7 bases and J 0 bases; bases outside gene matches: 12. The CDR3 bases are TGCAGCGAATGGCCCGGGACTAGCGGGAGGGTGAGCTCCTACGAGCAGTACGTC. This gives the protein CSEWPGTSGRVSSYEQYV.

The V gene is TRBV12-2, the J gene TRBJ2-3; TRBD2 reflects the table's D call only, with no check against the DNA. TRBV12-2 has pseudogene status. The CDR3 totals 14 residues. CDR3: CASRFLLGTDTQYF. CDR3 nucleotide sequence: TGTGCAAGTCGCTTCTTATTAGGCACAGATACGCAGTATTTT.

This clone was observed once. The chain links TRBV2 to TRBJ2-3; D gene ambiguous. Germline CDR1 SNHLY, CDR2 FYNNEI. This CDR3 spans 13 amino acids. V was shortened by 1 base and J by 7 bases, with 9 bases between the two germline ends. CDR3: CASSEEVGNTQYF. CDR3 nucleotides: TGTGCCAGCAGTGAAGAGGTGGGGAATACGCAGTATTTT.

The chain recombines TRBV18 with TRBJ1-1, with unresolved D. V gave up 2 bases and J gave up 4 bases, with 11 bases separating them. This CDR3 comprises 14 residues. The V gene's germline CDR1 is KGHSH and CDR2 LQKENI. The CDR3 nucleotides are TGTGCCAGCTCACCAACAAACACGCCCACTGAAGCTTTCTTT. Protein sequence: CASSPTNTPTEAFF.

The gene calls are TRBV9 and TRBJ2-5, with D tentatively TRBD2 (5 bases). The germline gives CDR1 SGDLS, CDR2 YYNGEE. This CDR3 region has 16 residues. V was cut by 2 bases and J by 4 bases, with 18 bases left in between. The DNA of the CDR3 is TGTGCCAGCAGCGTCGAGGGTAGCCTCACGGGAGAGACCCAGTACTTC. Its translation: CASSVEGSLTGETQYF.

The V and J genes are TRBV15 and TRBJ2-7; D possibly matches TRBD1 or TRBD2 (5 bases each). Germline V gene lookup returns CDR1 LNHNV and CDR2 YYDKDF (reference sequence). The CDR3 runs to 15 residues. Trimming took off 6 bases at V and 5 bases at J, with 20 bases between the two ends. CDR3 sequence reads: CATSRHGDGKNEQYV. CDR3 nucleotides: TGTGCCACCAGTAGACATGGGGACGGTAAAAACGAGCAGTACGTC.

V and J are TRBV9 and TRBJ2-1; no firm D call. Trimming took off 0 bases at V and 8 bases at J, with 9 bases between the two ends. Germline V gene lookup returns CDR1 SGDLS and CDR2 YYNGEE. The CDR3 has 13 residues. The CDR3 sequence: CASSVGSAYEQFF. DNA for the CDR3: TGTGCCAGCAGCGTAGGATCTGCATATGAGCAGTTCTTC. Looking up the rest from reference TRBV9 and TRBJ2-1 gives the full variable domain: DSGVTQTPKHLITATGQRVTLRCSPRSGDLSVYWYQQSLDQGLQFLIQYYNGEERAKGNILERFSAQQFPDLHSELNLSSLELGDSALYFCASSVGSAYEQFFGPGTRLTVL.

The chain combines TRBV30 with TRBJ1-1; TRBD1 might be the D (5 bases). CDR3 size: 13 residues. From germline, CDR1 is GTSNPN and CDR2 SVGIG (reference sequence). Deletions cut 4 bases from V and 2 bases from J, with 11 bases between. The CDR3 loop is CAWTTGANTEAFF. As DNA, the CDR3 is TGTGCCTGGACTACCGGGGCCAACACTGAAGCTTTCTTT.

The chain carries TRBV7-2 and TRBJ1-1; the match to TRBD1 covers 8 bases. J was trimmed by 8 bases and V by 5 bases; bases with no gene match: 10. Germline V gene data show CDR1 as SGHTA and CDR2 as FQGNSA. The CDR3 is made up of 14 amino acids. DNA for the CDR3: TGTGCCAGCAGCACCCACTCACGACAGGGGGAAGCTTTCTTT. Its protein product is CASSTHSRQGEAFF.

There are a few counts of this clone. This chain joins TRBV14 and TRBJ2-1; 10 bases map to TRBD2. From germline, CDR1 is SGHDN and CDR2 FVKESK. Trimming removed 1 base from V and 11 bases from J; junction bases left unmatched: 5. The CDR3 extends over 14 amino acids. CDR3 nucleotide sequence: TGTGCCAGCAGCCAAGCCCTACTAGCGGGAAAGCAGTTCTTC. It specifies CASSQALLAGKQFF.

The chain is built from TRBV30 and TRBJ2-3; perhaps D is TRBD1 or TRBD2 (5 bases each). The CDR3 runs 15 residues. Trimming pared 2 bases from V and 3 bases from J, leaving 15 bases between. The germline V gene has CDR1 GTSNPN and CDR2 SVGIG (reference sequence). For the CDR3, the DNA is TGTGCCTGGAGTCCGGGGCTTCCCGGGACAGATACGCAGTATTTT. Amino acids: CAWSPGLPGTDTQYF.

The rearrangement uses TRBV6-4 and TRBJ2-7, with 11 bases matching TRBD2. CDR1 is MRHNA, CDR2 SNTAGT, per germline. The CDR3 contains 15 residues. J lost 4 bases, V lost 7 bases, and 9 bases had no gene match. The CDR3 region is CASTLLAGVFYEQYV. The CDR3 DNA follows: TGTGCCAGCACCTTACTAGCGGGAGTATTTTACGAGCAGTACGTC.

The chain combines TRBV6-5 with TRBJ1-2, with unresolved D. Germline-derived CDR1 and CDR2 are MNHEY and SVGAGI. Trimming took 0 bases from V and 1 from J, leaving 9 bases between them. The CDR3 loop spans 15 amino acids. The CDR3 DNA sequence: TGTGCCAGCAGTTACTCGACCATGGTTAACTATGGCTACACCTTC. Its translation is CASSYSTMVNYGYTF.

The CDR3 sequence is CASRGHPRGMNTEAFF. The CDR3 DNA reads as TGCGCCAGCCGGGGACACCCTAGGGGTATGAACACTGAAGCTTTCTTT. The rearrangement links TRBV23-1 to TRBJ1-1, with D maybe TRBD1 (6 bases). TRBV23-1 is labeled an ORF, and its function is uncertain. V lost 8 bases and J lost 0, with 19 bases in between. The length of the CDR3 is 16 residues.

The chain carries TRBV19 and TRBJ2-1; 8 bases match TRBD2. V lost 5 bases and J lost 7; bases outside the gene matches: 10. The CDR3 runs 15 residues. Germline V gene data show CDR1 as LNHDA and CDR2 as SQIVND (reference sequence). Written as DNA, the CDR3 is TGTGCCAGTAGTCCCGGGACTAGTTTATCAAATGAGCAGTTCTTC. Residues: CASSPGTSLSNEQFF.

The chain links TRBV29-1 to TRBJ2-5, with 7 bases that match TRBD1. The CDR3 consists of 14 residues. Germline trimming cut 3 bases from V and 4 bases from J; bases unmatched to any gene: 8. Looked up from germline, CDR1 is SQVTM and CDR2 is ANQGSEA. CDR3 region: CSVDGGAGGETQYF. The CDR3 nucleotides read TGCAGCGTTGATGGTGGGGCAGGGGGAGAGACCCAGTACTTC.

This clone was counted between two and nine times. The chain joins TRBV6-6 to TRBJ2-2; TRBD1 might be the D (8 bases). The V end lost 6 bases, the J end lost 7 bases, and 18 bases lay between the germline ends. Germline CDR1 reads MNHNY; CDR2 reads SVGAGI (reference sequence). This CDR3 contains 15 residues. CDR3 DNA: TGTGCCAGCAGACAGGGGGGGACCCAAAGCGGGGAGCTGTTTTTT. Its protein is CASRQGGTQSGELFF.

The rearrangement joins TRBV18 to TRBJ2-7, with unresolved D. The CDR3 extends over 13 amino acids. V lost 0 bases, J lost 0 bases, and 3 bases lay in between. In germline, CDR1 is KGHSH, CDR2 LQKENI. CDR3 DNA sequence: TGTGCCAGCTCACCACCTGCCTCCTACGAGCAGTACTTC. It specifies CASSPPASYEQYF. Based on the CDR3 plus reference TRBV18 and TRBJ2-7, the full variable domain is NAGVMQNPRHLVRRRGQEARLRCSPMKGHSHVYWYRQLPEEGLKFMVYLQKENIIDESGMPKERFSAEFPKEGPSILRIQQVVRGDSAAYFCASSPPASYEQYFGPGTRLTVT.

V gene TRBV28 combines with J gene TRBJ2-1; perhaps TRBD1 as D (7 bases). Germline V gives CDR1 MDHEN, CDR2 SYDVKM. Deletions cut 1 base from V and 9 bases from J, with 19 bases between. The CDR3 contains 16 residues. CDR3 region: CASSLSRQGKGGEQFF. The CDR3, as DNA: TGTGCCAGCAGTTTATCACGACAGGGTAAGGGAGGTGAGCAGTTCTTC.

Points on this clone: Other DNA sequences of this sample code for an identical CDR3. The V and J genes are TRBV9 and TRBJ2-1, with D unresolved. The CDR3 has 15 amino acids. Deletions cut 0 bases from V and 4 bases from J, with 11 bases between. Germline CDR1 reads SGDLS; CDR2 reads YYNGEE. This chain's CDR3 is CASSVDGRSYNEQFF. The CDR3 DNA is TGTGCCAGCAGCGTAGACGGGCGGAGTTACAATGAGCAGTTCTTC.